These T cell receptor beta chains were read from a single sample in a study of radiation and T cells in renal cell carcinoma. Data came from immunoSEQ multiplex PCR; TCRdb stores just in-frame clones and leaves some out. This table has some 100,000 clones, 82% appearing once. The sequencing here drew on blood, taken from a patient whose treatment included radiotherapy and nephrectomy. These TCRs come from a man between 60 and 75 years old with renal cell carcinoma. Each CDR3 is given with its conserved first and last residue. D genes are given only for firm matches. Rows may omit the clone size; those that give it use once, few, many or a size class.

v_call: TRBV9
d_call: .
j_call: TRBJ1-3
clone_size: many
cdr3_aa: CASSLRGESSGNTIYF
cdr3_nt: TGTGCCAGCAGCCTACGAGGGGAGAGCTCTGGAAACACCATATATTTT

v_call: TRBV18
d_call: TRBD2
j_call: TRBJ2-1
clone_size: few
cdr3_aa: CASSQAGGSYNEQFF
cdr3_nt: TGTGCCAGCTCTCAAGCGGGAGGCTCCTACAATGAGCAGTTCTTC

v_call: TRBV5-1
d_call: .
j_call: TRBJ2-3
clone_size: .
cdr3_aa: CASKVGGSSGDTQYF
cdr3_nt: TGCGCCAGCAAAGTTGGGGGCTCCAGCGGGGATACGCAGTATTTT

v_call: TRBV5-4
d_call: TRBD1
j_call: TRBJ2-4
clone_size: .
cdr3_aa: CASSYPGTAPGIQYF
cdr3_nt: TGTGCCAGCAGCTACCCCGGGACAGCCCCTGGGATTCAGTACTTC

v_call: TRBV10-1
d_call: TRBD2
j_call: TRBJ2-7
clone_size: .
cdr3_aa: CASRSGISDEQYF
cdr3_nt: TGCGCCAGCCGTAGCGGGATATCCGACGAGCAGTACTTC

v_call: TRBV18
d_call: .
j_call: TRBJ2-7
clone_size: .
cdr3_aa: CASSPPVLYEQYF
cdr3_nt: TGTGCCAGCTCACCACCCGTACTCTACGAACAGTACTTC

v_call: TRBV29-1
d_call: .
j_call: TRBJ2-3
clone_size: .
cdr3_aa: CSVGGISTDTQYF
cdr3_nt: TGCAGCGTTGGGGGCATAAGCACAGATACGCAGTATTTT

v_call: TRBV10-3
d_call: TRBD2
j_call: TRBJ2-1
clone_size: .
cdr3_aa: CAIRASGTQIEQFF
cdr3_nt: TGTGCCATCAGAGCTAGCGGGACACAGATTGAGCAGTTCTTC

v_call: TRBV19
d_call: .
j_call: TRBJ2-6
clone_size: .
cdr3_aa: CASSIFGLGANVLTF
cdr3_nt: TGTGCCAGTAGTATCTTTGGGCTCGGGGCCAACGTCCTGACTTTC

v_call: TRBV2
d_call: .
j_call: TRBJ2-1
clone_size: .
cdr3_aa: CASSLGLKNEQFF
cdr3_nt: TGTGCCAGCAGCCTCGGACTCAAAAATGAGCAGTTCTTC

v_call: TRBV10-3
d_call: .
j_call: TRBJ2-7
clone_size: .
cdr3_aa: CAISESKEQYF
cdr3_nt: TGTGCCATCAGTGAGTCGAAAGAGCAGTACTTC

v_call: TRBV19
d_call: .
j_call: TRBJ2-5
clone_size: .
cdr3_aa: CASSTDNEETQYF
cdr3_nt: TGTGCCAGTAGTACCGACAACGAAGAGACCCAGTACTTC

v_call: TRBV27
d_call: .
j_call: TRBJ2-5
clone_size: .
cdr3_aa: CASRQQGPETQYF
cdr3_nt: TGTGCCAGCAGACAACAGGGCCCAGAGACCCAGTACTTC

v_call: TRBV14
d_call: .
j_call: TRBJ2-3
clone_size: .
cdr3_aa: CASSQRQTSTDTQYF
cdr3_nt: TGTGCCAGCAGCCAAAGACAGACCTCCACAGATACGCAGTATTTT

v_call: TRBV9
d_call: TRBD2
j_call: TRBJ2-2
clone_size: .
cdr3_aa: CASSLMTSDGSGELFF
cdr3_nt: TGTGCCAGCAGCCTAATGACTAGCGACGGGTCCGGGGAGCTGTTTTTT

v_call: TRBV20-1
d_call: .
j_call: TRBJ2-3
clone_size: .
cdr3_aa: CARGRTDTQYF
cdr3_nt: TGCGCCCGCGGCCGCACAGATACGCAGTATTTT